The 17 T cell receptor beta chains below all came from one sample that was sequenced in a study of T cell repertoires in cytomegalovirus infection. TCRdb reanalysed the reads using MiXCR and keeps one entry per CDR3 protein. The sample shows 450,000 to 550,000 distinct CDR3 sequences, 16% of them seen only once. The sequenced material came from CD8+ T cells from PBMCs. These receptors all stem from a human donor in good health (CMV status not recorded). Some clones in this sample may be carry-over from other donors' samples.

Points on this clonotype: A junction boundary mismatches the germline segment, possibly from a read error. The rearrangement uses TRBV7-2 and TRBJ1-6; D is uncertain. The germline CDR1 and CDR2 sequences are SGHTA and FQGNSA. The CDR3 is made up of 14 amino acids. CDR3 in amino acids: CASSSVQTNSPLHF. CDR3 in DNA: TGTGCAAGCAGCTCGGTACAGACAAATTCACCCCTCCACTTT.

At least ten counts were recorded for this clonotype. The V gene is TRBV7-8, the J gene TRBJ2-7; 8 nucleotides line up with TRBD2. V lost 2 bases and J lost 3; bases outside the gene matches: 3. This CDR3 is built from 14 residues. Per the germline V gene, CDR1 is SGHVS and CDR2 is FQNEAQ. The CDR3 spells CASSLKGTSYEQYF. The CDR3 DNA reads TGTGCCAGCAGCTTAAAGGGGACTAGCTACGAGCAGTACTTC.

The sample holds a few counts of this clonotype. The V gene is TRBV6-5, the J gene TRBJ2-7; 8 nucleotides agree with TRBD1. This CDR3 has 16 amino acids. Per the germline V gene, CDR1 is MNHEY and CDR2 is SVGAGI. V gave up 0 bases and J gave up 6 bases; unmatched junction bases: 10. DNA for the CDR3: TGTGCCAGCAGTTACTCGGGGACAGGTCCCCTCCGCGAGCAGTACTTC. It specifies CASSYSGTGPLREQYF.

Ten or more counts support this clonotype. V is TRBV7-3 and J is TRBJ2-1, with D possibly being TRBD2 (6 bases). Trimming cost V 6 bases and J 8 bases, with 8 bases left between them. The CDR3 loop spans 11 amino acids. CDR1 is SGHTA and CDR2 is FQGTGA in the germline V gene. This CDR3 reads CASSSGDEQFF. The DNA for the CDR3 is TGTGCCAGCAGTTCGGGGGATGAGCAGTTCTTC.

The gene calls are TRBV7-9 and TRBJ1-4, with unresolved D. V lost 1 base, J lost 8 bases, and 11 bases lay in between. The CDR3 runs 14 residues. CDR1 is SEHNR, CDR2 FQNEAQ, per germline (reference sequence). The CDR3 bases are TGTGCCAGCAGCTTAGTCTCTGGGCGGGAAAAACTGTTTTTT. This codes for CASSLVSGREKLFF. The full variable domain, in which reference TRBV7-9 and TRBJ1-4 provide the parts outside the CDR3, is DTGVSQNPRHKITKRGQNVTFRCDPISEHNRLYWYRQTLGQGPEFLTYFQNEAQLEKSRLLSDRFSAERPKGSFSTLEIQRTEQGDSAMYLCASSLVSGREKLFFGSGTQLSVL.

There are a few counts of this clonotype. The J gene is TRBJ2-1, the V gene TRBV28, with 9 bases that match TRBD2. Germline V CDR1 and CDR2: MDHEN, SYDVKM. This CDR3 is 18 amino acids long. V was clipped by 8 bases and J by 2 bases; unmatched bases: 16. The CDR3 spells CASFRALQAGGTYNEQFF. The CDR3, as DNA: TGTGCCAGCTTCAGGGCGCTGCAGGCGGGAGGGACCTACAATGAGCAGTTCTTC.

There are many counts of this clonotype. The rearrangement links TRBV27 to TRBJ1-1, with D uncertain. CDR3 length: 13 residues. Germline loops: CDR1 MNHEY, CDR2 SMNVEV (reference sequence). Trimming removed 4 bases from V and 0 bases from J, with 6 bases in between. CDR3: CASSYTVNTEAFF. The CDR3 DNA is TGTGCCAGCAGTTACACGGTGAACACTGAAGCTTTCTTT.

This clonotype was recorded a few times. The V call is TRBV4-2, the J call TRBJ2-1, with 10 bases identical to TRBD2. V trimming: 0 bases; J trimming: 4 bases; junction bases outside the gene matches: 3. Germline values: CDR1 LGHNA, CDR2 YNFKEQ. CDR3 length: 16 amino acids. The CDR3 sequence: CASSQEELAGYNEQFF. CDR3 sequence (DNA): TGTGCCAGCAGCCAAGAAGAACTAGCGGGGTACAATGAGCAGTTCTTC.

This clonotype was observed a handful of times. The chain carries TRBV10-3 and TRBJ1-4, with D maybe TRBD1 (5 bases). The CDR3 spans 14 residues. Germline V gives CDR1 ENHRY, CDR2 SYGVKD. Trimming shortened V by 2 bases and J by 7 bases, and 11 bases separated the two germline ends. CDR3 protein: CAISEGGSSEKLFF. Here the CDR3 DNA reads TGTGCCATCAGTGAGGGGGGTTCGAGTGAAAAACTGTTTTTT.

V usage is TRBV4-1 and J usage is TRBJ2-3, with TRBD1 identical over 8 bases. The CDR3 is 15 amino acids. The junction had 2 bases not matched to a gene; V was cut back by 1 base and J by 2 bases. Germline CDR1 MGHRA, CDR2 YSYEKL. The CDR3 here is CASSQGTGTTDTQYF. In DNA, the CDR3 is TGCGCCAGCAGCCAAGGGACAGGGACCACAGATACGCAGTATTTT.

This clonotype was observed at least ten times. The chain carries TRBV6-1 and TRBJ2-3; no definite D call. V was cut by 7 bases and J by 0 bases, with 14 bases left in between. Germline CDR1 is MNHNS and CDR2 is SASEGT. The CDR3 covers 15 residues. The CDR3 loop reads CASTNMDPSTDTQYF. The DNA of the CDR3 is TGTGCCAGCACCAACATGGACCCAAGCACAGATACGCAGTATTTT.

The V and J genes are TRBV20-1 and TRBJ2-4; 11 bases match TRBD2. V gave up 6 bases and J gave up 4 bases; unmatched junction bases: 11. This CDR3 region has 16 residues. Germline CDR1 DFQATT, CDR2 SNEGSKA (reference sequence). CDR3 DNA sequence: TGCAGTGCCCCGAAAAGCGGGACTAGCGGAAAAAACATTCAGTACTTC. Translating it yields CSAPKSGTSGKNIQYF.

This clonotype occurred many times. The chain joins TRBV6-5 to TRBJ2-7, with TRBD1 matching over 7 bases. This CDR3 region has 15 residues. The trim removed 4 bases at V and 3 bases at J, leaving 9 bases unmatched. From germline, CDR1 is MNHEY and CDR2 SVGAGI. As DNA, the CDR3 is TGTGCCAGCAGTTTTTCGGGACAGACTAACTACGAGCAGTACTTC. Amino acids: CASSFSGQTNYEQYF.

This clonotype was detected ten times or more. The V and J genes are TRBV6-5 and TRBJ2-6; D perhaps matches TRBD2 (7 bases). Looked up from germline, CDR1 is MNHEY and CDR2 is SVGAGI. There are 17 residues in the CDR3. The ends were cut back, 3 bases at V and 2 bases at J, with 14 bases in the middle. CDR3 DNA sequence: TGTGCCAGCAGTTATTCTCACGGGGGGCCTGGGGCCAACGTCCTGACTTTC. Protein sequence: CASSYSHGGPGANVLTF.

The sample holds a few counts of this clonotype. J is TRBJ1-1 and V is TRBV29-1; TRBD1 is a possible D gene (5 bases). This CDR3 contains 13 residues. Between the trimmed V and J ends, which lost 6 bases and 1 base, there was a span of 12 bases. Germline V lookup: CDR1 SQVTM, CDR2 ANQGSEA. CDR3 nucleotide sequence: TGCAGCGTCGCAGGGTGGGGGAACACTGAAGCTTTCTTT. Translated, it gives CSVAGWGNTEAFF.

As for this clonotype: This sequence may be a read error, since a much larger clone differs from it by one base. J is TRBJ2-3 and V is TRBV4-3; no definite D call. The length of the CDR3 is 17 residues. The ends were cut back, 0 bases at V and 1 base at J, with 14 bases in the middle. The V gene's germline CDR1 is LGHNA and CDR2 YSLEER. Here the CDR3 reads CASSQDGTPVGTDTQYF. The CDR3 nucleotides are TGCGCCAGCAGCCAAGATGGCACCCCGGTGGGCACAGATACGCAGTATTTT.

This clonotype came up many times. The chain couples TRBV7-9 to TRBJ1-1; D gene ambiguous. CDR3 size: 14 residues. CDR1 and CDR2 (germline): SEHNR, FQNEAQ (reference sequence). Trimming left V 1 base short and J 5 bases short, with 11 bases between. CDR3 in DNA: TGTGCCAGCAGCTTAGTTGGGGTTGGGACTGAAGCTTTCTTT. It yields the protein CASSLVGVGTEAFF.